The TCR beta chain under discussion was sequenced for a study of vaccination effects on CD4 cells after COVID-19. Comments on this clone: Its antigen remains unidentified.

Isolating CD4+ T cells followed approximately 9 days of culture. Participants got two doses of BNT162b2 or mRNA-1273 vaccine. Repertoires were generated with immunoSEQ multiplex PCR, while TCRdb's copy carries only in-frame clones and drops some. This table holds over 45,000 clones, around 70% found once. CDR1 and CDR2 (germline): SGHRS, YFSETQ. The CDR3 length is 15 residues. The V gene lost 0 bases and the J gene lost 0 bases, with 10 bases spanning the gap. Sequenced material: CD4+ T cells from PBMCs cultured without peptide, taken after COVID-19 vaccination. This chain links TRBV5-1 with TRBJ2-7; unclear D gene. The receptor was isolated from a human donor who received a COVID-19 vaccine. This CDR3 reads CASSLDSGLSYEQYF. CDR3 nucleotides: TGCGCCAGCAGCTTGGATTCGGGTCTCTCCTACGAGCAGTACTTC.